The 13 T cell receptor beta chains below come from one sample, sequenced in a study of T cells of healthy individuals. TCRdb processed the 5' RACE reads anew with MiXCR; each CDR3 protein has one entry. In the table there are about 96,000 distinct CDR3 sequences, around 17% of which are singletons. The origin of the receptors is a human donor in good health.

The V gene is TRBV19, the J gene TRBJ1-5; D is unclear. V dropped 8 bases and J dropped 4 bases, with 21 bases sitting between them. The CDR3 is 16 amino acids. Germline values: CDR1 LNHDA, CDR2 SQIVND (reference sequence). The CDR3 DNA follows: TGTGCCAGTCTAGGAGGTGGTCGGTGGCCGAATCAGCCCCAGCATTTT. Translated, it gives CASLGGGRWPNQPQHF.

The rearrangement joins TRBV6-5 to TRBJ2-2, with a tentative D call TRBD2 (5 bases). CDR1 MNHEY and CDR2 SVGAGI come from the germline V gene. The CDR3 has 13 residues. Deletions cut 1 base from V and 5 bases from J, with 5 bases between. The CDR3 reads CASSYWETGELFF. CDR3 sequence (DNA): TGTGCCAGCAGTTACTGGGAGACCGGGGAGCTGTTTTTT.

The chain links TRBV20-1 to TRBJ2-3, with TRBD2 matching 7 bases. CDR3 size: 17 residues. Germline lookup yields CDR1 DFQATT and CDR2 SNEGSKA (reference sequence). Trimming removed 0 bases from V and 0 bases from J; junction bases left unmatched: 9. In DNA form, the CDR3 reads TGCAGTGCTAGAGATCTTTGGAGCGGGGCTAGCACAGATACGCAGTATTTT. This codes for CSARDLWSGASTDTQYF.

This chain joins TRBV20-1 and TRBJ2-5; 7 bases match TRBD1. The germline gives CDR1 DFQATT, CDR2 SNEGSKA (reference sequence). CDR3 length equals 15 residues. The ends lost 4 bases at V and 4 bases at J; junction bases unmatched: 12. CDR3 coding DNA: TGCAGTGCTACCCCCAACCTACAGGGGACAGAGACCCAGTACTTC. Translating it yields CSATPNLQGTETQYF.

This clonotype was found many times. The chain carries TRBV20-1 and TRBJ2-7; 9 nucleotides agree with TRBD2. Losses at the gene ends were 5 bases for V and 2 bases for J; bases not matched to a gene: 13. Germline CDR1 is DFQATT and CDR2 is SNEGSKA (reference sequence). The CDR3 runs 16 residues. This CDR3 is CSAFVNSGRLTYEQYF. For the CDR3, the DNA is TGCAGTGCTTTTGTAAATAGCGGGAGACTCACCTACGAGCAGTACTTC.

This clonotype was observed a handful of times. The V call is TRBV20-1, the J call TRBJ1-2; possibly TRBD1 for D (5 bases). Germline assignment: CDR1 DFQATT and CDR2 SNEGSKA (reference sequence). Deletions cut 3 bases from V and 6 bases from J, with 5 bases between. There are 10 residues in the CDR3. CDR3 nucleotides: TGCAGTGCTAGGGACAATGGCTACACCTTC. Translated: CSARDNGYTF.

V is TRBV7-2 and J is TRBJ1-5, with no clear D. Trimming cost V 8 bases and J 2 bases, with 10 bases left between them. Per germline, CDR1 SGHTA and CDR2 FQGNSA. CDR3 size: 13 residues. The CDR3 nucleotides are TGTGCCAGCGCCACGAGGGGCAATCAGCCCCAGCATTTT. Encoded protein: CASATRGNQPQHF. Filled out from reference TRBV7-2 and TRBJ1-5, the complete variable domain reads GAGVSQSPSNKVTEKGKDVELRCDPISGHTALYWYRQSLGQGLEFLIYFQGNSAPDKSGLPSDRFSAERTGGSVSTLTIQRTQQEDSAVYLCASATRGNQPQHFGDGTRLSIL.

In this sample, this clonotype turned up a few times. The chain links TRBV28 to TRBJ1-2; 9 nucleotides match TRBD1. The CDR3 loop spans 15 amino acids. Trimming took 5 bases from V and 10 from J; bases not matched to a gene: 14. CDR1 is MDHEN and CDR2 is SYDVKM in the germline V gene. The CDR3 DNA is TGTGCCAGCAGTCCCCCAACGACAGGGGGTGTTTTCTACACCTTC. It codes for CASSPPTTGGVFYTF.

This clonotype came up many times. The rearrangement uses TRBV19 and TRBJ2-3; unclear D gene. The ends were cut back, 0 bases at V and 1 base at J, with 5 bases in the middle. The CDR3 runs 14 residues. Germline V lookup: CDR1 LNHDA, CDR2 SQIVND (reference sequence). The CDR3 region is CASSIDEGTDTQYF. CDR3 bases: TGTGCCAGTAGTATAGACGAGGGCACAGATACGCAGTATTTT.

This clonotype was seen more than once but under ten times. The CDR3 nucleotides read TGCAGTGCTAGACTTGAACCGGCAGCTTTCTTT. The encoded protein is CSARLEPAAFF. The V gene is TRBV20-1, the J gene TRBJ1-1, with D unresolved. V was trimmed by 2 bases and J by 10 bases, leaving 11 bases between them. Germline V gene sequence: CDR1 DFQATT, CDR2 SNEGSKA (reference sequence). The CDR3 length is 11 residues.

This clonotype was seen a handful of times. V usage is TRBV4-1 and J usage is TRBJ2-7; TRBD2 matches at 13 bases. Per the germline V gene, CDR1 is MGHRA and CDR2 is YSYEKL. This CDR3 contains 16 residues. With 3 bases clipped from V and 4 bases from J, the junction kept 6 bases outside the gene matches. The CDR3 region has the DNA TGCGCCAGCAGCCAGGCCGGGACTAGCGGGATTTACGAGCAGTACTTC. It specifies CASSQAGTSGIYEQYF.

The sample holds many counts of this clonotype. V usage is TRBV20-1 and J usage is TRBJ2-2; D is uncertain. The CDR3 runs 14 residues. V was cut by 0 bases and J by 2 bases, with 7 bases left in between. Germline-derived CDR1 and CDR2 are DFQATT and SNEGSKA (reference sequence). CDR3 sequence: CSARETGNTGELFF. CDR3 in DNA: TGCAGTGCTAGAGAGACCGGAAACACCGGGGAGCTGTTTTTT.

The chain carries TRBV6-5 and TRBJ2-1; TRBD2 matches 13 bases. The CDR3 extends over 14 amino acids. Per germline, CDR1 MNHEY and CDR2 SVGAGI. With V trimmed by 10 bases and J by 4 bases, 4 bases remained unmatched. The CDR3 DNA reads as TGTGCCACCACACTAGCGGGGGGGTACAATGAGCAGTTCTTC. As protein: CATTLAGGYNEQFF.